This entry is about one T cell receptor beta chain. This clone's antigen is unknown. Base qualities are not recorded, but no much larger clone differs from it by a single base. The library was prepared using the immunoSEQ multiplex PCR assay. The multiplex PCR relied on a mix of 60 forward primers for TCR Vbeta segments and 13 reverse primers for TCR Jbeta segments. Amplification of the CDR3 region of rearranged TCR beta genes was performed with a multiplex PCR assay on genomic DNA. The amplified TCR beta libraries were sequenced on the Illumina HiSeq System as 87-base-pair reads. In the source study's methods: In a later analysis, tens of millions of unique TCR beta chains were counted across the approximately 620 repertoires, and roughly 11 million of these chains were shared by at least two donors. To remove PCR and sequencing errors, raw reads were error-corrected and collapsed into unique sequences using a nearest-neighbor algorithm that merged closely related sequences. V, D and J gene segments were assigned by aligning CDR3 sequences to IMGT reference sequences. For a sequence to be retained, a match of at least six nucleotides was required to both a V gene segment and a J gene segment. Rearrangements were called productive when the CDR3 lacked stop codons and stayed in frame with V and J; all others were non-productive. CDR3 was defined by IMGT convention, running from the second conserved V-encoded cysteine to the conserved J-encoded phenylalanine. The earlier analysis of a few hundred of the donors excluded sequences that lacked an unambiguous match to a single V gene segment. In an earlier analysis of some 590 of the donors, a V segment was called functional when productive rearrangements were above 56.7%, and segregating when the standard deviation between donors exceeded 5%. A statistical classification framework was developed to diagnose cytomegalovirus status using the catalog of TCR beta chain sequences. V and J gene assignment, in a later analysis, came from comparing TCR nucleotide sequences with IMGT/GENE-DB human TR gene sequences. The TCRdist pipeline was used in a later analysis to assign CDR3 sequences and most-parsimonious VDJ recombination scenarios. In a later analysis, every TCR beta chain was defined by the combination of its CDR3 amino acid sequence and its V-gene family, and reads without a unique V-gene family were dropped. A later analysis removed nearly 600 highly shared, low-generation-probability nucleotide sequences to deal with suspected cross-contamination and a sequencing artifact. In a later analysis, a clonal expansion index for each public chain was calculated from normalized within-repertoire ranks of inferred template counts. Generation probabilities in a later analysis came from a VDJ recombination model fitted to out-of-frame rearrangements, and those results were checked against IGoR. In a later analysis, TCR-TCR, TCR-HLA and TCR-CMV co-occurrence was scored with hypergeometric tests, and a repertoire-size bias correction was applied to TCR pairs. A later analysis estimated false discovery rates by permuting HLA or CMV assignments 20 times. In a later analysis, co-occurring TCRs were grouped with DBSCAN, and TCRdist sequence similarity was added when clustering was performed within HLA-allele-positive subsets. Repertoires with fewer than 30,000 or more than 120,000 public chains, plus five repertoires with anomalous nucleotide sharing, were excluded from co-occurrence clustering. TCRdb limited this immuneACCESS table to in-frame rearrangements with V and J called. A share of clones is missing; checked studies link under half to unresolved V genes, and the rest is unexplained. V and J calls and clone size come straight from that table; D and trimming were deduced from the DNA. The sample table shows 95,000 to 100,000 clones, and about three quarters are seen once. The ten biggest clones cover roughly 6.9% of the sample.

The data were taken from a study of cytomegalovirus exposure and HLA in healthy donors (TCRdb year 2017). About the full investigation: An earlier analysis of roughly 500 of the donors reported approximately 270 Gb of sequence data and roughly 100 million unique TCR beta sequences from approximately 180 million T cells. Approximately 310 gigabases of sequencing data and approximately 91 million unique TCR sequences made up an early release that covered 500 to 700 HLA-typed donors. The genetic ancestry cluster associated with self-reported Caucasian donors included 81% of the approximately 400 genotyped donors. The study aimed to test whether signatures of past pathogen exposure could be identified by cataloging public T cell receptors. The study profiled the T cell repertoires of 500 to 800 subjects by immunosequencing and related them to cytomegalovirus serostatus. In addition to the first cohort of 666 subjects, a separate validation cohort of around 110 different subjects was used. To predict cytomegalovirus infection status, the study combined high-throughput TCR immunosequencing, statistical association of individual TCRs with disease status, and machine learning. In a later analysis, previously published TCR beta repertoires from about 670 donors were re-analyzed and high-resolution HLA genotyping was added so that TCR occurrence patterns could be studied. Rather than drawing on any new phenotypic data, the later analysis identified candidate immune exposures from TCR beta sequences and the way those sequences occurred across donors. To decide whether each TCR beta V gene segment behaved as functional or pseudogenic, an earlier analysis of over 500 of the donors relied on high-throughput TCR beta sequencing. Donor age, sex, ethnicity and CMV serostatus were compiled together with the repertoire data. A later genetic analysis used genome-wide SNP genotypes for about 60% of the 666 donors, treating that subset as a discovery cohort. Every repertoire in the discovery cohort had been generated on one and the same sequencing platform. HLA typing covered class I and class II loci at four-digit resolution. The number of typed donors differed by locus: about 629-630 for A, B, C, DRB1 and DQB1; 500 to 550 for DQA1; around 580 for DPA1; and roughly 450 for DPB1. Roughly five DR-DQ haplotypes were treated as single units for association and clustering because of strong linkage in the cohort. On average, about 200,000 unique TCR beta nucleotide sequences were sequenced per donor among a few hundred genotyped donors of the cohort, with roughly 20% of those sequences being non-productive.

The cohort was made up of several hundred healthy bone marrow donors. Cohort members were all nominally healthy when sampled, although unrecorded immune exposures were likely present. The donor tested CMV seropositive, placing the donor among the approximately 290 seropositive members of the cohort. Each donor provided a peripheral blood sample, and peripheral blood mononuclear cells were used for TCR beta sequencing. The Qiagen DNeasy Blood Extraction Kit was used to extract genomic DNA from the blood cell samples. The germline V gene sets CDR1 to ENHRY and CDR2 to SYGVKD. Trimming at the junction amounts to 3 bases on V and 5 bases on J, and the germline ends lie 14 bases apart. CDR3 length: 15 amino acids, cysteine to phenylalanine. This entry keeps only the CDR3 DNA: 45 bases, framed from base 1. Overall results and qualifications from the work: According to the authors, the approach could potentially be generalized to other disease states and immunological phenotypes. Compared with equally common non-associated chains, HLA-associated TCR beta chains in a later analysis were more clonally expanded and had lower generation probabilities. A group of highly shared sequence variants was considered likely to be a technical artifact of the sequencing pipeline. A later analysis reported that several top co-occurrence clusters appeared linked to parvovirus B19, influenza, CMV and Epstein-Barr virus. A later analysis found that most CMV-associated TCR beta chains appeared HLA-restricted, with HLA associations seemingly driven largely by CMV exposure. According to a later genetic analysis, donors in an Asian-associated ancestry cluster had fewer N-insertions in productive TCRs than the roughly 700-donor mean. Because HLA typing was missing for some donors at each locus, association tests included only the typed subset. The earlier analysis of around 600 of the donors excluded approximately 15 rarely observed V segments, including chromosome 9 orphons, because counts were too low. When HLA alleles, especially DR and DQ, strongly co-occurred, TCR associations were difficult to assign to individual alleles. Most TCR sequences were seen in very few donors, while some public TCRs were found in many individuals. Some IMGT-functional V segments, including TRBV6-2 and TRBV6-3, could not be distinguished by the 87-base-pair reads and were therefore excluded. A later analysis found that TCR association rates varied across HLA loci, with DRB1 alleles showing the most associated TCRs and HLA-C alleles the fewest. In both the original and validation cohorts, the classifier was reported to diagnose cytomegalovirus status with high specificity and sensitivity. This cohort had only TCR beta chains sequenced, and the lack of alpha or paired-chain data limited which features could be detected. A further reported finding was that TCR beta sequences accurately predicted the HLA-A and HLA-B alleles for most subjects in the first cohort. The presence/absence analyses assumed that sequencing depth was roughly uniform across donors, and that assumption may not be true. In an earlier analysis of several hundred of the donors, most TCR beta V segments were observed in productive rearrangements about 90% or about 30% of the time, broadly matching IMGT annotations. In a later genetic analysis, a missense DCLRE1C variant was associated with V-gene and J-gene trimming of TCR beta chains, and the association was replicated in an independent cohort. The study gave a list of roughly 150 TCR beta chains associated with cytomegalovirus. Specific HLA alleles were associated with over 15,000 TCR beta sequences at a false discovery rate of 0.05 in a later analysis. Three of the identified cytomegalovirus-associated TCR beta chains were confirmed in vitro to be specific for cytomegalovirus antigens. Linkage disequilibrium might explain the correlated functional status among segregating V segments, but an unknown experimental factor could not be ruled out. The only immune exposure information available for the cohort was CMV serostatus.

The chain is made from TRBV10-3 and TRBJ1-5; a tentative D call is TRBD1 (6 bases match). The sample was PBMCs. The receptor was isolated from a man in his forties in good health and CMV-seropositive. The CDR3 region: CAISDSERGYQPQHF. The DNA reads as follows: TGTGCCATCAGTGACTCCGAGAGGGGGTATCAGCCCCAGCATTTT.